Reported below is one TCR beta chain. The CDR3 length is 15 residues. Germline V lookup: CDR1 SGHDT, CDR2 YYEEEE. The trim removed 4 bases at V and 6 bases at J, leaving 12 bases unmatched. This record comes from a study of T cell changes during pregnancy in multiple sclerosis. Repertoires were generated with immunoSEQ multiplex PCR, while TCRdb's copy carries only in-frame clones and drops some. Here the sample spans fewer than 40,000 clones, 90% being singletons. Here the sequenced sample was CD4+ T cells from peripheral blood mononuclear cells, taken in the first trimester of pregnancy. This TCR came from a female donor in good health, enrolled as a control in a pregnancy study. The V call is TRBV5-6, the J call TRBJ2-7, with 8 bases matching TRBD1. In DNA form, the CDR3 reads TGTGCCAGCAGCCCTACTCACAGGGGGGAAGGCGAGCAGTACTTC. It is translated as CASSPTHRGEGEQYF.